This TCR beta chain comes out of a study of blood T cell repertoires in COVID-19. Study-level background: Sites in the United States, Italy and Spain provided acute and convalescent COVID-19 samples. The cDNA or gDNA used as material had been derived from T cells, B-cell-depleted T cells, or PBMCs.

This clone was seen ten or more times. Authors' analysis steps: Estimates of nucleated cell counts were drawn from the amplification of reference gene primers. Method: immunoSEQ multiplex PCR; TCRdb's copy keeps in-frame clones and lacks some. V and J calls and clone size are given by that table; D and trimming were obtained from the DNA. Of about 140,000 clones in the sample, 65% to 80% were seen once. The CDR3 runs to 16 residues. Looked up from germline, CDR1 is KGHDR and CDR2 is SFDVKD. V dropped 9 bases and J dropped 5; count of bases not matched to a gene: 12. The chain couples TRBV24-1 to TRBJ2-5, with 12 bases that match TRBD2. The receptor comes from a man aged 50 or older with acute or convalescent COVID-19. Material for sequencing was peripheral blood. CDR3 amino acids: CATSVPSGGAGETQYF. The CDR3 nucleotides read TGTGCCACCTCCGTGCCTAGCGGGGGGGCGGGGGAGACCCAGTACTTC.